Given below is one TCR beta chain in context. The antigen remains unidentified. Measured with immunoSEQ multiplex PCR; TCRdb has only the in-frame clones, and not every one. The profile shows approximately 150,000 clones, 87% of them singletons. The data belong to a study of cytomegalovirus exposure and HLA in healthy donors. Study in general: The approximately 120 validation repertoires, a later analysis reported, used the same platform as the 666 first-cohort repertoires. Notes on the study in general: The tendency of first-cohort TCR clusters to co-occur in the 120 or so validation repertoires was the finding of a later analysis. According to the study, around 180 TCR beta chains were cytomegalovirus-associated.

The CDR3 consists of 15 residues. CDR1 and CDR2 (germline): SGHKS, YYEKEE (reference sequence). J gave up 8 bases and V 2 bases, and 4 bases lay outside the gene matches. This chain connects TRBV5-5 to TRBJ1-6; 10 bases match TRBD1. Sequencing used PBMCs. This receptor was identified in a woman aged 25 to 39 in good health and CMV-seronegative. The CDR3 DNA sequence: TGTGCCAGCAGCTTAAGGGACAGGGGCTATTCACCCCTCCACTTT. As protein: CASSLRDRGYSPLHF.